These 29 T cell receptor beta chains were sequenced from one sample in a study of CD8 T cells in Susac syndrome. Random hexamers were used to reverse transcribe 0.5 to 1 ug of RNA. TCRdb re-derived calls from the immunoSEQ multiplex PCR reads in MiXCR, one entry per CDR3 protein. The sample consists of a few hundred thousand distinct CDR3 sequences, about 94% of them appearing once. Sequencing was performed on CD4+ T cells from PBMCs. The receptors stem from a human donor with Susac syndrome.

The chain combines TRBV20-1 with TRBJ1-2; D may be TRBD1 (6 bases). V lost 6 bases to trimming and J lost 0 bases, with 11 bases between them. The CDR3 loop spans 13 amino acids. Germline assignment: CDR1 DFQATT and CDR2 SNEGSKA (reference sequence). CDR3 sequence (DNA): TGCAGTGCCGACAGGAAAGCTAACTATGGCTACACCTTC. Amino acids: CSADRKANYGYTF.

The rearrangement uses TRBV11-3 and TRBJ1-1; D unresolved. The CDR3 is 16 amino acids. The V end was cut by 0 bases, the J end by 1 base, with 12 bases between. Germline V gives CDR1 SGHNT, CDR2 YENEEA. The CDR3 DNA is TGTGCCAGCAGCTTAGATGGGCGGGAGGGGAACACTGAAGCTTTCTTT. Protein sequence: CASSLDGREGNTEAFF.

The chain carries TRBV20-1 and TRBJ2-6, with TRBD1 matching 9 bases. The CDR3 consists of 16 residues. The germline CDR1 and CDR2 sequences are DFQATT and SNEGSKA (reference sequence). V lost 1 base, J lost 4 bases, and 5 bases stayed unmatched. CDR3 nucleotides: TGCAGTGCTAGAGTCCGGGACAGGGAGGGGGCCAACGTCCTGACTTTC. Protein sequence: CSARVRDREGANVLTF.

CDR3 coding DNA: TGTGCCAGCAGTTCAAGACAGGTCTGGGGGGAGACCCAGTACTTC. Translated: CASSSRQVWGETQYF. The J gene is TRBJ2-5, the V gene TRBV28; D is perhaps TRBD1 (6 bases). V lost 4 bases and J 5 bases, leaving 17 bases between the germline ends. Germline lookup yields CDR1 MDHEN and CDR2 SYDVKM. The CDR3 spans 15 residues.

This chain joins TRBV7-9 and TRBJ2-7; a possible D gene is TRBD1 (6 bases). The germline V and J ends were trimmed by 4 bases and 0 bases, with 16 bases remaining between them. Germline CDR1 and CDR2: SEHNR and FQNEAQ (reference sequence). CDR3 length: 16 amino acids. The CDR3 protein is CASSYSSPGDSYEQYF. In DNA, the CDR3 is TGTGCCAGCAGCTATAGCTCCCCAGGGGACTCCTACGAGCAGTACTTC.

This rearrangement joins TRBV29-1 to TRBJ1-2, with 9 bases aligning to TRBD1. The length of the CDR3 is 12 residues. The trim removed 4 bases at V and 8 bases at J, leaving 5 bases unmatched. Germline loops: CDR1 SQVTM, CDR2 ANQGSEA. The CDR3 nucleotides are TGCAGCGTTGTCAGGGACAGGGACGGCTACACCTTC. It is translated as CSVVRDRDGYTF.

The chain joins TRBV5-1 to TRBJ1-5; D is undetermined. The length of the CDR3 is 16 residues. Germline CDR1 reads SGHRS; CDR2 reads YFSETQ. The ends were cut back, 4 bases at V and 0 bases at J, with 14 bases in the middle. The CDR3 DNA is TGCGCCAGCAGCCCCTCGGGTGGGGATAGCAATCAGCCCCAGCATTTT. Residues: CASSPSGGDSNQPQHF.

The genes are TRBV6-2 or TRBV6-3 and TRBJ2-7, with a possible D match to TRBD2 (7 bases). V was pared by 6 bases and J by 2 bases, with 17 bases between. CDR3 length equals 15 residues. Germline lookup yields CDR1 MNHEY and CDR2 SVGEGT. In nucleotides, the CDR3 is TGTGCCAGCAGACTCGAAAAAGGGGGGGCCTACGAGCAGTACTTC. Translating gives CASRLEKGGAYEQYF.

V usage is TRBV2 and J usage is TRBJ2-5, with a possible D match to TRBD2 (5 bases). Trimming removed 3 bases from V and 3 bases from J, with 14 bases in between. This CDR3 is built from 15 residues. The V gene's germline CDR1 is SNHLY and CDR2 FYNNEI. The CDR3: CASSELTNGKETQYF. The CDR3 bases are TGTGCCAGCAGTGAGCTGACTAACGGGAAAGAGACCCAGTACTTC.

J is TRBJ1-6 and V is TRBV2, with a weak D call TRBD1 (6 bases). Trimming left V 7 bases short and J 15 bases short, with 16 bases between. The CDR3 runs to 12 residues. Germline values: CDR1 SNHLY, CDR2 FYNNEI. The CDR3 nucleotides are TGTGCCAGCAATACAGGGAGCTGGGACCTCCACTTT. As protein: CASNTGSWDLHF. The whole variable domain, remainder taken from reference TRBV2 and TRBJ1-6, is EPEVTQTPSHQVTQMGQEVILRCVPISNHLYFYWYRQILGQKVEFLVSFYNNEISEKSEIFDDQFSVERPDGSNFTLKIRSTKLEDSAMYFCASNTGSWDLHFGNGTRLTVT.

In its sample, this clonotype was seen once. This rearrangement joins TRBV6-2 or TRBV6-3 to TRBJ2-1, with D perhaps matching TRBD2 (6 bases). V was trimmed by 2 bases and J by 8 bases, leaving 19 bases between them. The CDR3 runs 16 residues. From germline, CDR1 is MNHEY and CDR2 SVGEGT. The CDR3 DNA follows: TGTGCCAGCAGTTACCTCGGGACTGGCCAGTCCGATGAGCAGTTCTTC. This codes for CASSYLGTGQSDEQFF.

The rearrangement uses TRBV4-3 and TRBJ1-4, with TRBD1 as a possible D gene (5 bases). V lost 1 base to trimming and J lost 7 bases, with 13 bases between them. The CDR3 is made up of 15 amino acids. Germline V gives CDR1 LGHNA, CDR2 YSLEER. This chain's CDR3 is CASSQGGEYGEKLFF. The CDR3 DNA follows: TGCGCCAGCAGCCAAGGGGGGGAATATGGTGAAAAACTGTTTTTT.

The chain recombines TRBV4-3 with TRBJ2-5; 8 nucleotides align to TRBD2. Germline V gene data show CDR1 as LGHNA and CDR2 as YSLEER. V trimming: 0 bases; J trimming: 4 bases; junction bases outside the gene matches: 7. This CDR3 contains 16 residues. CDR3 protein: CASSQDSRAGAETQYF. CDR3 coding DNA: TGCGCCAGCAGCCAAGATTCGAGAGCGGGGGCAGAGACCCAGTACTTC.

V gene TRBV29-1 combines with J gene TRBJ1-1, with TRBD1 identical over 7 bases. This CDR3 has 12 residues. Germline CDR1 and CDR2: SQVTM and ANQGSEA. V dropped 7 bases and J dropped 1; count of bases not matched to a gene: 3. CDR3 coding DNA: TGCAGCGCGGGACAGCAGAACACTGAAGCTTTCTTT. Encoded protein: CSAGQQNTEAFF.

Only one count was recorded for this clonotype. This chain connects TRBV3-1 to TRBJ2-1, with 9 bases identical to TRBD2. The CDR3 extends over 15 amino acids. V was clipped by 0 bases and J by 5 bases; unmatched bases: 2. Germline CDR1 LGHDT, CDR2 YNNKEL (reference sequence). The CDR3 reads CASSQDSGGHNEQFF. The CDR3 DNA is TGTGCCAGCAGCCAAGATAGCGGGGGACACAATGAGCAGTTCTTC.

The CDR3 DNA is TGCAGTGCTATCATTCTAGCGGCTTACAATGAGCAGTTCTTC. This codes for CSAIILAAYNEQFF. The chain carries TRBV20-1 and TRBJ2-1, with 7 bases identical to TRBD2. The CDR3 is made up of 14 amino acids. V shed 4 bases, J shed 4 bases, and the junction held 7 bases outside the gene matches. Germline-derived CDR1 and CDR2 are DFQATT and SNEGSKA (reference sequence).

The chain carries TRBV6-1 and TRBJ2-3, with TRBD1 identical over 7 bases. This CDR3 is built from 16 residues. V dropped 5 bases and J dropped 2; count of bases not matched to a gene: 10. The germline CDR1 and CDR2 sequences are MNHNS and SASEGT. CDR3 region: CASSRQTGTTTDTQYF. DNA of the CDR3: TGTGCCAGCAGTCGACAGACAGGGACCACCACAGATACGCAGTATTTT.

The chain couples TRBV2 to TRBJ1-6; the match to TRBD1 covers 7 bases. The germline gives CDR1 SNHLY, CDR2 FYNNEI. CDR3 length equals 14 residues. V was pared by 6 bases and J by 7 bases, with 6 bases of the junction left unmatched. CDR3 in amino acids: CASRAGTENSPLHF. The CDR3 nucleotides are TGTGCCAGCAGGGCCGGGACAGAGAATTCACCCCTCCACTTT.

V is TRBV6-1 and J is TRBJ2-1; unclear D gene. V gave up 8 bases and J gave up 10 bases, with 18 bases separating them. CDR3 length: 13 residues. Germline lookup yields CDR1 MNHNS and CDR2 SASEGT. The CDR3 region is CASFQTQEQEQFF. DNA of the CDR3: TGTGCCAGCTTTCAGACTCAGGAACAGGAGCAGTTCTTC.

The chain carries TRBV27 and TRBJ1-4; D call uncertain. The CDR3 sequence is 15 residues long. V gave up 5 bases and J gave up 4 bases, with 14 bases separating them. CDR1 is MNHEY, CDR2 SMNVEV, per germline (reference sequence). CDR3 sequence (DNA): TGTGCCAGCAGTAAGTTCCCACGCTATAATGAAAAACTGTTTTTT. Its translation: CASSKFPRYNEKLFF.

This chain connects TRBV4-1 to TRBJ2-5; the D is unclear. The ends were cut back, 3 bases at V and 5 bases at J, with 16 bases in the middle. The CDR3 totals 15 residues. Germline CDR1 MGHRA, CDR2 YSYEKL. Here the CDR3 DNA reads TGCGCCAGCAGCCAGCCTGGACCTACTTTGGAGACCCAGTACTTC. Translated: CASSQPGPTLETQYF.

The chain has TRBV4-3 and TRBJ2-1; 9 bases are shared with TRBD2. The germline V gene has CDR1 LGHNA and CDR2 YSLEER. The CDR3 sequence is 16 residues long. The V and J ends lost 0 bases and 5 bases, in that order; junction bases with no gene match: 5. The chain's CDR3 is CASSQDMASGDNEQFF. DNA for the CDR3: TGCGCCAGCAGCCAAGATATGGCTAGCGGGGACAATGAGCAGTTCTTC.

The chain links TRBV7-9 to TRBJ1-1; 8 nucleotides agree with TRBD1. Germline CDR1 and CDR2: SEHNR and FQNEAQ (reference sequence). With 6 bases clipped from V and 4 bases from J, the junction kept 10 bases outside the gene matches. The CDR3 spans 15 residues. CDR3: CASSFGQGISTEAFF. The CDR3 nucleotides are TGTGCCAGCAGTTTTGGACAGGGCATATCCACTGAAGCTTTCTTT.

This clonotype has only one observation. This sequence joins TRBV12-5 and TRBJ2-3; no reliable D call. Trimming took 7 bases from V and 5 from J, leaving 13 bases between them. Germline CDR1 LGHNT, CDR2 FRNRAP. This CDR3 has 13 residues. The CDR3 nucleotides are TGTGCTAGTGCCCCGGGCCCAGGAGATACGCAGTATTTT. Translation: CASAPGPGDTQYF.

This rearrangement joins TRBV11-2 to TRBJ2-7, with a weak D call TRBD1 (5 bases). Germline V gene lookup returns CDR1 SGHAT and CDR2 FQNNGV. V was trimmed by 0 bases and J by 2 bases, leaving 8 bases between them. This CDR3 has 14 residues. The CDR3 loop reads CASSLEVQAYEQYF. CDR3 coding DNA: TGTGCCAGCAGCTTAGAGGTACAGGCCTACGAGCAGTACTTC.

The rearrangement uses TRBV6-5 and TRBJ2-5, with D possibly matching TRBD1 (6 bases). The germline V and J ends were trimmed by 6 bases and 1 base, with 15 bases remaining between them. CDR3 length: 15 residues. CDR1 is MNHEY and CDR2 is SVGAGI in the germline V gene. CDR3 coding DNA: TGTGCCAGCAGGATAACAGGGATGCCCCAAGAGACCCAGTACTTC. Its protein product is CASRITGMPQETQYF.

The gene calls are TRBV29-1 and TRBJ2-5; D might be TRBD2 (6 bases). CDR1 is SQVTM and CDR2 is ANQGSEA in the germline V gene. There are 14 residues in the CDR3. Trimming took 0 bases from V and 3 from J, leaving 11 bases between them. The CDR3 is CSVEDLTSEETQYF. In DNA, the CDR3 is TGCAGCGTTGAAGATCTGACTAGTGAAGAGACCCAGTACTTC. Filled out from reference TRBV29-1 and TRBJ2-5, the complete variable domain reads SAVISQKPSRDICQRGTSLTIQCQVDSQVTMMFWYRQQPGQSLTLIATANQGSEATYESGFVIDKFPISRPNLTFSTLTVSNMSPEDSSIYLCSVEDLTSEETQYFGPGTRLLVL.

The chain links TRBV20-1 to TRBJ2-1, with 8 bases aligning to TRBD2. This CDR3 comprises 15 residues. Germline CDR1 and CDR2: DFQATT and SNEGSKA (reference sequence). The junction had 13 bases not matched to a gene; V was cut back by 6 bases and J by 6 bases. The CDR3 DNA reads TGCAGTGCCGTGCTCCCGGGACTAGGCGGCAATGAGCAGTTCTTC. Residues: CSAVLPGLGGNEQFF.

The chain couples TRBV30 to TRBJ1-4; D gene unclear. The V gene lost 3 bases and the J gene lost 3 bases, with 8 bases spanning the gap. CDR1 is GTSNPN, CDR2 SVGIG, per germline (reference sequence). This CDR3 is 13 amino acids long. CDR3 DNA: TGTGCCTGGAGAGCACTAGCTAATGAAAAACTGTTTTTT. This translates into CAWRALANEKLFF.